This entry is about one T cell receptor (beta chain). Under the authors' procedure: Nucleated cell counts were estimated from reference gene primer amplification. TCRdb's table, derived via immunoSEQ multiplex PCR, lists solely in-frame clones and lacks some. V and J calls and clone size are as listed in that table; D and trimming were resolved from the DNA. The sample records some 300,000 clones, nearly 90% being singletons. The data were obtained in a study of blood T cell repertoires in COVID-19. Participants were aged about 18 to 100 years, lived in about 26 US areas, and enrolled virtually. Clinical history as reported by participants underpinned cohort assignment. Cohort 3 donors counted as recovered after two negative PCRs, clearance, or resolved symptoms. Germline values: CDR1 MNHEY, CDR2 SVGAGI. The V and J ends lost 6 bases and 0 bases, in that order; junction bases with no gene match: 4. The CDR3 loop spans 15 amino acids.

The TCR originated in a woman younger than 45 who had recovered from COVID-19. The genes are TRBV6-5 and TRBJ2-7; 11 bases fit TRBD2. The sequenced sample was PBMCs or T cells enriched from blood (not recorded which). DNA of the CDR3: TGTGCCAGCAGGATAACTAGCGGGAGCTCCTACGAGCAGTACTTC. Encoded protein: CASRITSGSSYEQYF.